The TCR beta chain under discussion was sequenced for a study of T cells in Graves' hyperthyroidism and ophthalmopathy. Study-wide results and limits: Ophthalmopathy was model-predicted a median about 6.9 months pre-onset. Blood also held most thyroid clonotypes expanded beyond 0.001. Patients with ophthalmopathy were separated from those with stable hyperthyroidism by a 13 V-J model.

This clonotype appeared a few times. The antigen is undetermined. RNA transcripts were the template for amplifying TCR beta CDR3 regions. With the HTBI primer set, the TCR CDR3 went through a first round of RT-PCR. TCRdb analysed the multiplex PCR reads with MiXCR anew, one entry per CDR3 protein. The sample consists of roughly 400,000 distinct CDR3 sequences, roughly 13% of them appearing once. The specimen was blood. This receptor was taken from a man aged 50 to 60 with Graves' ophthalmopathy.

The CDR3 region is CSAGDGRYEQYF. Written as DNA, the CDR3 is TGCAGTGCCGGGGACGGCCGCTACGAGCAGTACTTC. The genes are TRBV20-1 and TRBJ2-7; the D gene could be TRBD1 or TRBD2 (5 bases each). The germline CDR1 and CDR2 sequences are DFQATT and SNEGSKA (reference sequence). The CDR3 contains 12 residues. Trimming took off 6 bases at V and 3 bases at J, with 12 bases between the two ends.